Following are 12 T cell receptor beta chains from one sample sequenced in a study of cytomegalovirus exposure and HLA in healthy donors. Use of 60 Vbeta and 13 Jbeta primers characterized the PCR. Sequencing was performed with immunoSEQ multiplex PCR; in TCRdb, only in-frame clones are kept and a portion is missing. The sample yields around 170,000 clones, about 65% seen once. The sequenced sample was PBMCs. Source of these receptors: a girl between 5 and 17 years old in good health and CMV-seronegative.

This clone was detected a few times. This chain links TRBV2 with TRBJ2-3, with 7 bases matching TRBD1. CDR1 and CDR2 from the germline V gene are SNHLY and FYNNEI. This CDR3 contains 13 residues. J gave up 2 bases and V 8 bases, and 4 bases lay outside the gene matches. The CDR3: CASGDRPTDTQYF. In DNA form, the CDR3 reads TGTGCCAGCGGGGACAGACCCACAGATACGCAGTATTTT.

CDR3 sequence reads: CASSIQGTYEQYF. The CDR3 bases are TGTGCCAGCAGCATACAGGGGACCTACGAGCAGTACTTC. The chain combines TRBV7-6 with TRBJ2-7; 7 bases line up with TRBD1. With 5 bases clipped from V and 2 bases from J, the junction kept 3 bases outside the gene matches. CDR1 and CDR2 from the germline V gene are SGHVS and FNYEAQ. The CDR3 contains 13 residues.

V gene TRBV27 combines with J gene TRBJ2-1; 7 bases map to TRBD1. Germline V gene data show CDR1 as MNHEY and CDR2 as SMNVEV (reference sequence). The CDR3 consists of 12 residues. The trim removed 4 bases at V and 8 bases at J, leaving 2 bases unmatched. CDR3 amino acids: CASSWTGDEQFF. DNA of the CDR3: TGTGCCAGCAGTTGGACAGGCGATGAGCAGTTCTTC.

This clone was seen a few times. In DNA, the CDR3 is TGTGCCAGCAGTAACCAGGAATCACCCCTCCACTTT. It yields the protein CASSNQESPLHF. V gene TRBV6-1 combines with J gene TRBJ1-6; D gene ambiguous. The germline V and J ends were trimmed by 5 bases and 10 bases, with 9 bases remaining between them. From germline, CDR1 is MNHNS and CDR2 SASEGT. The CDR3 extends over 12 amino acids.

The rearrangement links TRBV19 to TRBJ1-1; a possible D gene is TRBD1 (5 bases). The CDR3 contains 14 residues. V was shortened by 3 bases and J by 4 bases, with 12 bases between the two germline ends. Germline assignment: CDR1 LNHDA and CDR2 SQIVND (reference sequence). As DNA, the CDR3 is TGTGCCAGTAGTATTGACCGGGGGTTCACTGAAGCTTTCTTT. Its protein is CASSIDRGFTEAFF.

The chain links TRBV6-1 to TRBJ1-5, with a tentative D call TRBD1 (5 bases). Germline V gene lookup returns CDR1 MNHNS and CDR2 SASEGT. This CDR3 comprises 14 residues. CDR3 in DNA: TGTGCAGGGGAGGAATCTTTGAGCAATCAGCCCCAGCATTTT. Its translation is CAGEESLSNQPQHF.

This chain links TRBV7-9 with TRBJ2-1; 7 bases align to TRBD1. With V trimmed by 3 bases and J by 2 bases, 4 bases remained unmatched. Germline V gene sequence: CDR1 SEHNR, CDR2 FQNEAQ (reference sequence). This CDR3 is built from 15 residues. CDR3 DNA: TGTGCCAGCAGCTTCAGGGGGACGCCCTACAATGAGCAGTTCTTC. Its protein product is CASSFRGTPYNEQFF.

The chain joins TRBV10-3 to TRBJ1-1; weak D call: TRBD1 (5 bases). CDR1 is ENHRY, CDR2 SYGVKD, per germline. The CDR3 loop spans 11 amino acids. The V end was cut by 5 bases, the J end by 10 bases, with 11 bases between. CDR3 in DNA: TGTGCCATCAGTCCCGGGGGGTCAGCTTTCTTT. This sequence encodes CAISPGGSAFF.

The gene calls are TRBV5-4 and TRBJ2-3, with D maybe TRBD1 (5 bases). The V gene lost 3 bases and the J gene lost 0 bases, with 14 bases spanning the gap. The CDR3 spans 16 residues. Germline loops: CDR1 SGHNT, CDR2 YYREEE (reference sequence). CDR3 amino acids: CASSSFRQTSTDTQYF. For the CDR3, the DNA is TGTGCCAGCAGCTCGTTTCGACAGACCAGCACAGATACGCAGTATTTT.

The CDR3 nucleotides are TGTGCCAGTAGTAGGGACAGTACCGGGGAGCTGTTTTTT. Protein sequence: CASSRDSTGELFF. The chain employs TRBV19 and TRBJ2-2; 7 nucleotides match TRBD1. Germline assignment: CDR1 LNHDA and CDR2 SQIVND (reference sequence). The CDR3 loop spans 13 amino acids. Trimming cost V 4 bases and J 5 bases; bases outside gene matches: 1.

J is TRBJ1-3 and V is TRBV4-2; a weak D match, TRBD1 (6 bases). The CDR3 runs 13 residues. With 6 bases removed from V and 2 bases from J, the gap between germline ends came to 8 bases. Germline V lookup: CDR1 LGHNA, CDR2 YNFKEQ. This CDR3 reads CASRDSPGNTIYF. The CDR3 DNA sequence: TGTGCCAGCAGGGACAGTCCTGGAAACACCATATATTTT.

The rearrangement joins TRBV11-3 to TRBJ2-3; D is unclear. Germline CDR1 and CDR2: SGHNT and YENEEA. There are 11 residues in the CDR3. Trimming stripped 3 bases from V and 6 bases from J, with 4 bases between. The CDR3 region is CASSFGDTQYF. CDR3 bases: TGTGCCAGCAGCTTCGGGGATACGCAGTATTTT.